Following are 27 T cell receptor beta chains from one sample sequenced in a study of regulatory T cells in long-lasting Graves disease. As to time point: newly diagnosed GD, antithyroid drugs for less than 3 months. The TCR library was made from RNA extracted from PBMCs. Library construction for TCR beta used iRepertoire HTBI primers and Arm-PCR of CDR3 regions. In TCRdb, the multiplex PCR reads were re-called with MiXCR into one record per CDR3 protein. The sample consists of a few hundred thousand distinct CDR3 sequences, roughly 12% of them appearing once. These records were also assigned to another study, of T cells in Graves' hyperthyroidism and ophthalmopathy.

Sequencing used peripheral blood mononuclear cells (PBMCs), obtained at new diagnosis, from a patient treated with antithyroid drugs. Receptors originate from a woman younger than 35 with Graves disease.

This clonotype was detected ten times or more. In nucleotides, the CDR3 is TGTGCCAGCAGTCAAGCCGGGACTAGCGTTGTCGAGACCCAGTACTTC. It encodes CASSQAGTSVVETQYF. The chain employs TRBV28 and TRBJ2-5, with 10 bases that match TRBD2. V lost 5 bases, J lost 5 bases, and 11 bases stayed unmatched. The germline V gene encodes CDR1 MDHEN and CDR2 SYDVKM. This CDR3 contains 16 residues.

To note about this clonotype: Since a far larger clone is one base different, this is likely a read error. The chain uses TRBV6-4 and TRBJ1-1; 8 positions agree with TRBD1. The CDR3 contains 15 residues. CDR1 and CDR2 (germline): MRHNA, SNTAGT. V dropped 5 bases and J dropped 1; count of bases not matched to a gene: 6. The CDR3 region has the DNA TGTGCCAGCAGTTACTTCGGGACAGGGAACACTGAAGCTTTCTTT. It translates to CASSYFGTGNTEAFF.

This clonotype was picked up many times. V is TRBV28 and J is TRBJ1-2, with 8 bases identical to TRBD1. The junction had 4 bases not matched to a gene; V was cut back by 1 base and J by 3 bases. The CDR3 consists of 15 residues. The germline V gene encodes CDR1 MDHEN and CDR2 SYDVKM. The CDR3 sequence is CASSLFRTGYYGYTF. The CDR3 DNA follows: TGTGCCAGCAGTTTATTTCGGACAGGGTACTATGGCTACACCTTC.

Details on this clonotype: The missing conserved phenylalanine or tryptophan at the end of this CDR3 makes a read error likely. The chain joins TRBV24-1 to TRBJ1-1; the D gene is possibly TRBD1 (6 bases). Germline CDR1 is KGHDR and CDR2 is SFDVKD. CDR3 size: 13 residues. Trimming took off 7 bases at V and 7 bases at J, with 15 bases between the two ends. The CDR3 is CATSAGHRLEAFS. The DNA for the CDR3 is TGTGCCACCAGCGCGGGACACCGCCTTGAAGCTTTCTCT.

The chain couples TRBV7-2 to TRBJ1-1; D might be TRBD1 (5 bases). This CDR3 is 14 amino acids long. Germline CDR1 SGHTA, CDR2 FQGNSA. V shed 5 bases and J shed 3 bases, with 13 bases lying between them. The CDR3 DNA follows: TGTGCCAGCAGCGCCCGCAGGGAGGACACTGAAGCTTTCTTT. This codes for CASSARREDTEAFF.

The chain has TRBV27 and TRBJ2-2; D is tentatively TRBD1 or TRBD2 (6 bases each). CDR1 and CDR2 (germline): MNHEY, SMNVEV (reference sequence). V lost 7 bases, J lost 6 bases, and 18 bases lay in between. This CDR3 has 15 residues. CDR3 loop: CASTSRGPGAGELFF. The DNA of the CDR3 is TGTGCCAGCACCTCACGGGGGCCAGGGGCCGGGGAGCTGTTTTTT.

The sample holds a few counts of this clonotype. The genes are TRBV2 and TRBJ1-2; 9 bases line up with TRBD1. J lost 8 bases, V lost 5 bases, and 3 bases had no gene match. This CDR3 has 12 amino acids. CDR1 is SNHLY, CDR2 FYNNEI, per germline. The CDR3 region is CASSRTGEGYTF. The CDR3 DNA is TGTGCCAGCAGTCGGACAGGGGAAGGCTACACCTTC.

The table lists this clonotype with many counts. The junction shows a germline mismatch at one end, possibly a read error. V usage is TRBV24-1 and J usage is TRBJ2-5, with D possibly being TRBD2 (5 bases). This CDR3 spans 15 amino acids. Germline CDR1 KGHDR, CDR2 SFDVKD. CDR3 nucleotide sequence: TGTGCCACCAGTGATCCGAGAGGAGGAGGAGAGGCCCAGTACTTC. Translated, it gives CATSDPRGGGEAQYF.

The chain employs TRBV6-2 or TRBV6-3 and TRBJ2-1, with D perhaps TRBD1 (5 bases). The CDR3 runs 14 residues. Trimming stripped 4 bases from V and 7 bases from J, with 14 bases between. Germline CDR1 MNHEY, CDR2 SVGEGT. CDR3 sequence: CASSWSRARNEQFF. The DNA for the CDR3 is TGTGCCAGCAGTTGGTCCAGGGCTCGGAATGAGCAGTTCTTC.

In its sample, this clonotype was seen a few times. The gene calls are TRBV15 and TRBJ2-7; tentative D call: TRBD2 (5 bases). CDR1 is LNHNV and CDR2 is YYDKDF in the germline V gene (reference sequence). Trimming left V 0 bases short and J 1 base short, with 13 bases between. The CDR3 loop spans 16 amino acids. The CDR3 DNA reads TGTGCCACCAGCAGAGATCGAGGGATTGGATCCTACGAGCAGTACTTC. Amino acid sequence: CATSRDRGIGSYEQYF.

This clonotype was seen ten or more times. The rearrangement uses TRBV2 and TRBJ1-5, with TRBD1 identical over 9 bases. The V and J ends lost 5 bases and 5 bases, in that order; junction bases with no gene match: 16. Germline-derived CDR1 and CDR2 are SNHLY and FYNNEI. This CDR3 region has 18 residues. The CDR3 nucleotides read TGTGCCAGCAGTTTCGATCTAATGACAGGGGGATCGGATCAGCCCCAGCATTTT. Protein: CASSFDLMTGGSDQPQHF.

This clonotype was picked up a small number of times. In DNA, the CDR3 is TGTGCCACCAGCAGAGATCCCAGGTCCCGGAATCAGCCCCAGCATTTT. Protein sequence: CATSRDPRSRNQPQHF. This chain uses TRBV15 with TRBJ1-5; D uncertain. CDR1 LNHNV and CDR2 YYDKDF come from the germline V gene (reference sequence). The CDR3 extends over 16 amino acids. The V gene lost 0 bases and the J gene lost 4 bases, with 13 bases spanning the gap.

The V gene is TRBV20-1, the J gene TRBJ2-1; 11 positions agree with TRBD2. CDR1 and CDR2 from the germline V gene are DFQATT and SNEGSKA (reference sequence). V lost 1 base and J lost 9; bases outside the gene matches: 2. The CDR3 has 13 amino acids. The CDR3 loop reads CSARGLAGREQFF. The CDR3 nucleotides are TGCAGTGCTAGAGGACTAGCGGGGCGTGAGCAGTTCTTC.

The chain joins TRBV2 to TRBJ2-1; the D gene is possibly TRBD1 (6 bases). Looked up from germline, CDR1 is SNHLY and CDR2 is FYNNEI. The CDR3 consists of 16 residues. V lost 2 bases and J 3 bases, leaving 14 bases between the germline ends. The CDR3 nucleotides are TGTGCCAGCAGTGAACGAGGGACATATCTCTACAATGAGCAGTTCTTC. Translated, it gives CASSERGTYLYNEQFF.

This clonotype was observed many times. The gene calls are TRBV29-1 and TRBJ2-2, with D maybe TRBD1 (6 bases). From germline, CDR1 is SQVTM and CDR2 ANQGSEA. Trimming shortened V by 5 bases and J by 1 base, and 14 bases separated the two germline ends. This CDR3 spans 15 amino acids. The CDR3 DNA follows: TGCAGCGTTTTTAGGCAGGGGAGGAACACCGGGGAGCTGTTTTTT. This sequence encodes CSVFRQGRNTGELFF.

This clonotype has ten or more counts. The junction differs from germline at one of its ends, possibly a read error. The chain couples TRBV13 to TRBJ1-4; TRBD1 aligns across 10 bases. The CDR3 totals 15 residues. Germline CDR1 reads PRHDT; CDR2 reads FYEKMQ (reference sequence). CDR3 amino acids: CASSLGTGDREKLFF. The CDR3 DNA reads TGTGCCAGCAGCCTAGGGACAGGGGACCGTGAAAAACTGTTTTTT.

Many counts were recorded for this clonotype. The chain has TRBV12-3 or TRBV12-4 and TRBJ2-7; possible D gene TRBD1, 6 bases. V was shortened by 5 bases and J by 12 bases, with 14 bases between the two germline ends. This CDR3 contains 11 residues. The CDR3 sequence is CASSLNRDMYF. In DNA, the CDR3 is TGTGCCAGCAGTCTAAACAGGGACATGTACTTC.

This clonotype was seen at least ten times. The V and J genes are TRBV29-1 and TRBJ1-2; D gene uncertain. Per germline, CDR1 SQVTM and CDR2 ANQGSEA. This CDR3 contains 11 residues. Trimming shortened V by 3 bases and J by 5 bases, and 7 bases separated the two germline ends. The CDR3 DNA sequence: TGCAGCGTTGATCAGGCTTATGGCTACACCTTC. This gives the protein CSVDQAYGYTF. The full variable domain, completed using reference TRBV29-1 and TRBJ1-2, is SAVISQKPSRDICQRGTSLTIQCQVDSQVTMMFWYRQQPGQSLTLIATANQGSEATYESGFVIDKFPISRPNLTFSTLTVSNMSPEDSSIYLCSVDQAYGYTFGSGTRLTVV.

This clonotype was counted between two and nine times. V is TRBV27 and J is TRBJ1-4, with D maybe TRBD1 (6 bases). Trimming removed 4 bases from V and 7 bases from J, with 16 bases in between. Germline V gene sequence: CDR1 MNHEY, CDR2 SMNVEV (reference sequence). The CDR3 length is 15 residues. The CDR3 DNA is TGTGCCAGCAGTTCAAACAGAGGGGGAAGTGAAAAACTGTTTTTT. Translated: CASSSNRGGSEKLFF. The full variable domain, rest sourced from reference TRBV27 and TRBJ1-4, is EAQVTQNPRYLITVTGKKLTVTCSQNMNHEYMSWYRQDPGLGLRQIYYSMNVEVTDKGDVPEGYKVSRKEKRNFPLILESPSPNQTSLYFCASSSNRGGSEKLFFGSGTQLSVL.

This clonotype was observed at least ten times. The rearrangement joins TRBV6-9 to TRBJ2-5; the D is unclear. The CDR3 covers 14 residues. In germline, CDR1 is MNHGY, CDR2 SVAAGI. Trimming shortened V by 3 bases and J by 3 bases, and 11 bases separated the two germline ends. The CDR3 DNA reads TGTGCCAGCAGTTACTCGAATCCAGAAGAGACCCAGTACTTC. Amino acid sequence: CASSYSNPEETQYF.

Ten or more counts support this clonotype. The chain is built from TRBV18 and TRBJ2-7, with 9 bases aligning to TRBD2. There are 15 residues in the CDR3. With V trimmed by 3 bases and J by 3 bases, 6 bases remained unmatched. The germline V gene has CDR1 KGHSH and CDR2 LQKENI. The CDR3, as DNA: TGTGCCAGCTCACCTACTGCGGGGGGGAACTACGAGCAGTACGTC. It specifies CASSPTAGGNYEQYV.

Note on this clonotype: This may be a read error: a much more frequent sequence differs by one nucleotide. The chain recombines TRBV27 with TRBJ2-1; 8 bases are a match to TRBD1. V lost 4 bases to trimming and J lost 4 bases; unmatched junction nucleotides: 12. This CDR3 is 17 amino acids long. Per the germline V gene, CDR1 is MNHEY and CDR2 is SMNVEV (reference sequence). CDR3 DNA: TGTGCCAGCAGTTCGAGGGTCGACAGGGGTCAATACAATGAGCAGTTCTTC. This sequence encodes CASSSRVDRGQYNEQFF.

V and J are TRBV6-2 or TRBV6-3 and TRBJ1-1, with a tentative D call TRBD1 (6 bases). Germline CDR1 reads MNHEY; CDR2 reads SVGEGT. This CDR3 has 15 residues. V shed 5 bases and J shed 0 bases, with 13 bases lying between them. The CDR3: CASSQLGQMNTEAFF. CDR3 coding DNA: TGTGCCAGCAGTCAACTGGGACAAATGAACACTGAAGCTTTCTTT.

This clonotype was counted between two and nine times. This chain joins TRBV11-2 and TRBJ2-3; no firm D call. The CDR3 is 11 amino acids. V shed 5 bases and J shed 7 bases, with 7 bases lying between them. The germline V gene encodes CDR1 SGHAT and CDR2 FQNNGV. The CDR3 protein is CASSQGNTQYF. The CDR3 DNA follows: TGTGCCAGCAGCCAAGGGAATACGCAGTATTTT.

This clonotype was detected many times. V and J are TRBV10-3 and TRBJ1-1; a possible D gene is TRBD1 (6 bases). Germline CDR1 reads ENHRY; CDR2 reads SYGVKD. This CDR3 contains 13 residues. The germline V and J ends were trimmed by 3 bases and 4 bases, with 9 bases remaining between them. DNA of the CDR3: TGTGCCATCAGTGACAGGGACATCACTGAAGCTTTCTTT. Residues: CAISDRDITEAFF.

This clonotype was recorded many times. This sequence joins TRBV6-5 and TRBJ1-2; possibly TRBD1 for D (5 bases). Trimming removed 4 bases at V and 3 bases at J, with 15 bases between. Germline lookup yields CDR1 MNHEY and CDR2 SVGAGI. The CDR3 is 15 amino acids. The CDR3 loop is CASSWPRDSYYGYTF. The DNA for the CDR3 is TGTGCCAGCAGTTGGCCCCGAGACAGCTACTATGGCTACACCTTC.

In its sample, this clonotype was seen many times. V is TRBV2 and J is TRBJ2-7; perhaps TRBD1 as D (6 bases). In germline, CDR1 is SNHLY, CDR2 FYNNEI. The CDR3 contains 16 residues. Trimming pared 3 bases from V and 2 bases from J, leaving 17 bases between. CDR3 region: CASSEVPLRGTYEQYF. In nucleotides, the CDR3 is TGTGCCAGCAGTGAGGTCCCCCTCAGGGGAACCTACGAGCAGTACTTC.